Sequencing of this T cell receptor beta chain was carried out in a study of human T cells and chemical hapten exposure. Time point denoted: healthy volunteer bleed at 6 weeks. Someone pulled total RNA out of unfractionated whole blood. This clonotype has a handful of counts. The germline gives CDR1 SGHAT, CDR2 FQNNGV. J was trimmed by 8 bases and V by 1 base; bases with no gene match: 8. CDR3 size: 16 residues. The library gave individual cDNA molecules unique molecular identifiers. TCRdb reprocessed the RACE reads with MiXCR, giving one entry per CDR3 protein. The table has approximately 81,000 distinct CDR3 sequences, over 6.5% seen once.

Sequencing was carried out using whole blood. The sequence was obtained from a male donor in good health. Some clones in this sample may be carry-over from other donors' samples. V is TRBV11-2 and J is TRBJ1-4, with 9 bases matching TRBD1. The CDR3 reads CASSLGAGQGYEKLFF. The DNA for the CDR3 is TGTGCCAGCAGCTTAGGGGCTGGACAGGGGTACGAAAAACTGTTTTTT.